This TCR beta chain came from a study of blood T cell repertoires in COVID-19. Study details: Researchers got acute and convalescent COVID-19 samples from the United States, Italy and Spain. The cDNA or gDNA used as material had been derived from T cells, B-cell-depleted T cells, or PBMCs.

As handled by the study authors: Amplification with reference gene primers provided the estimates of nucleated cell counts. This table comes from immunoSEQ multiplex PCR, and its TCRdb copy is limited to in-frame clones, with some not included. That table supplies the V and J calls and clone size; D and trimming were determined from the DNA. The sample has 280,000 or so clones; 70% to 90% are singletons. Sample: peripheral blood. The receptor was derived from a young man with active or convalescent COVID-19.

CDR3 loop: CASSTVTGGLTYEQYF. The CDR3 coding sequence is TGTGCCAGCAGCACCGTTACGGGGGGCCTTACCTACGAGCAGTACTTC. This chain joins TRBV5-7 and TRBJ2-7, with a weak D call TRBD2 (7 bases). TRBV5-7 is recorded as an ORF, its role being uncertain. V was pared by 4 bases and J by 2 bases, with 19 bases between. The CDR3 contains 16 residues.